What follows describes a single T cell receptor (beta chain). What it recognizes is unknown. An assay was performed, and its level was deep. Method: immunoSEQ multiplex PCR; TCRdb's copy keeps in-frame clones and lacks some. The table has 1.4 million or so clones, approximately 98.5% seen once; the top ten hold around 0.33%. The CDR3 runs 14 residues. The germline V gene encodes CDR1 SGHNT and CDR2 YENEEA. Trimming removed 5 bases from V and 7 bases from J; junction bases left unmatched: 8. This record comes from a study of shared clonotypes between healthy human individuals. Study-level findings and limits: Rarefaction gave evidence that sorted-subset sequencing remained incomplete despite large depth. Enrolling few donors narrowed the genetic and exposure-history diversity that was represented. Across four donors, naive CD4 shared roughly 5.1%, naive CD8 less than 4%, memory CD4 more than 2%, memory CD8 0.4%.

Sequencing input: naive CD4+ T cells sorted from blood. Subset indicated: CD45RA+ positively selected. The gene calls are TRBV11-3 and TRBJ1-1; TRBD1 agrees at 9 bases. The TCR comes from a young man in good health. In DNA, the CDR3 is TGTGCCAGCAGCCCAGGGACAGGGAGACTTGAAGCTTTCTTT. Its translation is CASSPGTGRLEAFF.